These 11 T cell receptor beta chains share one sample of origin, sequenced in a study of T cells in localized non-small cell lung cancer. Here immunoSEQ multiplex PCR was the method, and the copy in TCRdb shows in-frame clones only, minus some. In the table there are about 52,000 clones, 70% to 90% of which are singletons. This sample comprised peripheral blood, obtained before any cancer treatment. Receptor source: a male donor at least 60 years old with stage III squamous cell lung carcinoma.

The CDR3 DNA is TGCAGCGCCCGACTAGTGGCCTACAATGAGCAGTTCTTC. Encoded protein: CSARLVAYNEQFF. J is TRBJ2-1 and V is TRBV29-1; D is perhaps TRBD2 (6 bases). Trimming pared 7 bases from V and 2 bases from J, leaving 12 bases between. CDR1 is SQVTM and CDR2 is ANQGSEA in the germline V gene. This CDR3 comprises 13 residues.

CDR3 region: CASNLGMVSYNEQFF. The CDR3 DNA reads as TGTGCCAGCAATCTAGGTATGGTCTCCTACAATGAGCAGTTCTTC. The chain joins TRBV2 to TRBJ2-1; D unresolved. The CDR3 contains 15 residues. Trimming took 7 bases from V and 0 from J, leaving 13 bases between them. Germline V lookup: CDR1 SNHLY, CDR2 FYNNEI. Full variable domain (rest looked up from reference TRBV2 and TRBJ2-1): EPEVTQTPSHQVTQMGQEVILRCVPISNHLYFYWYRQILGQKVEFLVSFYNNEISEKSEIFDDQFSVERPDGSNFTLKIRSTKLEDSAMYFCASNLGMVSYNEQFFGPGTRLTVL.

The CDR3 DNA reads as TGTGCCAGCAGTCAGGGACATATAAAGTTCTTC. Protein sequence: CASSQGHIKFF. The V and J genes are TRBV2 and TRBJ2-1, with D tentatively TRBD1 (6 bases). Deletions cut 5 bases from V and 14 bases from J, with 13 bases between. The length of the CDR3 is 11 residues. Germline V gives CDR1 SNHLY, CDR2 FYNNEI.

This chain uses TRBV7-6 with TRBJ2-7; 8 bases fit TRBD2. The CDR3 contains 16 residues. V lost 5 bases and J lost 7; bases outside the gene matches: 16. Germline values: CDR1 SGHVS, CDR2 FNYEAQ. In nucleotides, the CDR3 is TGTGCCAGCAGCCCCAGTGTCGCGGGGGGCCGGGAGGAGCAGTACTTC. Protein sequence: CASSPSVAGGREEQYF.

CDR3 region: CASSSLSPGFAGEAFF. CDR3 nucleotides: TGTGCCAGCAGCTCCCTCTCTCCGGGTTTTGCGGGTGAAGCTTTCTTT. The chain combines TRBV7-8 with TRBJ1-1; D is unresolved. The V and J ends lost 4 bases and 7 bases respectively, with 22 bases between them. The length of the CDR3 is 16 residues. CDR1 is SGHVS, CDR2 FQNEAQ, per germline.

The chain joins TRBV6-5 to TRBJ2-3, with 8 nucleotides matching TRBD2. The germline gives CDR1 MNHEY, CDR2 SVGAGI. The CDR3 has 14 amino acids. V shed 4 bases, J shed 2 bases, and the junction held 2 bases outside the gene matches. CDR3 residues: CASSSGGPTDTQYF. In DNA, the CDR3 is TGTGCCAGCAGTTCGGGGGGGCCCACAGATACGCAGTATTTT.

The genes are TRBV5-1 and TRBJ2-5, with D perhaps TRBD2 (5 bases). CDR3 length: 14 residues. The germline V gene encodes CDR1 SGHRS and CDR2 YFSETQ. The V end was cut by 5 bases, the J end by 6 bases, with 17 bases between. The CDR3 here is CASSFGPSGKTQYF. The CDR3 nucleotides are TGCGCCAGCAGTTTTGGACCCTCCGGGAAGACCCAGTACTTC.

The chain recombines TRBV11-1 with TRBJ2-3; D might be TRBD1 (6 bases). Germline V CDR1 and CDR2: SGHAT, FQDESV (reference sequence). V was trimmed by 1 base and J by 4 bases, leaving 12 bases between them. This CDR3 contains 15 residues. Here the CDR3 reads CASSLGRGWADTQYF. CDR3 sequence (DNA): TGTGCCAGCAGCTTAGGAAGGGGGTGGGCAGATACGCAGTATTTT.

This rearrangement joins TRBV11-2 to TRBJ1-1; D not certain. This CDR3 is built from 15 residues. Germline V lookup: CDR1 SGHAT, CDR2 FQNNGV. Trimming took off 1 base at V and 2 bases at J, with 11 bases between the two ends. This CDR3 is CASSLGAGGNTEAFF. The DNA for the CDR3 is TGTGCCAGCAGCTTAGGGGCAGGAGGAAACACTGAAGCTTTCTTT.

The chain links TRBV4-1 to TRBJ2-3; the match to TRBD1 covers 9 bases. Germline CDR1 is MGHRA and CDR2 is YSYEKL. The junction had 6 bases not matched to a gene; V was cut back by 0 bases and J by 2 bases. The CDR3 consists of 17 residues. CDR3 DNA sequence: TGCGCCAGCAGCCAAGATCCACAGGGGGCTAACACAGATACGCAGTATTTT. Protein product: CASSQDPQGANTDTQYF.

DNA of the CDR3: TGCAGCGTCGGGGAGCCTTACAATGAGCAGTTCTTC. Translating gives CSVGEPYNEQFF. The chain couples TRBV29-1 to TRBJ2-1, with D tentatively TRBD2 (5 bases). The germline V and J ends were trimmed by 6 bases and 4 bases, with 10 bases remaining between them. From germline, CDR1 is SQVTM and CDR2 ANQGSEA. The CDR3 covers 12 residues.